The clone carrying this T cell receptor beta chain was observed many times. The antigen remains undetermined. The data originate from a study of blood T cells in healthy people across ages. The CDR3 contains 14 residues. Trimming cost V 4 bases and J 3 bases; bases outside gene matches: 6. From germline, CDR1 is SGHDT and CDR2 YYEEEE. Combining a sample-barcoded 5' primer with a J-beta primer mix, a second PCR ran for roughly 6 to 12 cycles. TCRdb recomputed calls from the 5' RACE reads with MiXCR, one row per CDR3 protein. The sample records around 1,900,000 distinct CDR3 sequences, more than 35% being singletons. Study-level results: The long-lived group displayed more naive CD4+ cells, plus higher diversity, than the aged donors did. Roughly linearly, TCR beta diversity per million T cells fell as age increased.

Sample: blood. The chain links TRBV5-6 to TRBJ1-1, with 7 nucleotides matching TRBD1. The TCR sequence derives from a human donor in good health. CDR3: CASSTQGEYTEAFF. As DNA, the CDR3 is TGTGCCAGCAGCACCCAGGGGGAGTACACTGAAGCTTTCTTT.